This T cell receptor beta chain was recovered during a study of technical replicates of blood from several donors. The repertoire was sequenced with immunoSEQ multiplex PCR; TCRdb's copy has only in-frame clones and lacks some. Of under 95,000 clones detected, 95% to 98% appear once; the ten largest clones hold roughly 0.15%. V was pared by 8 bases and J by 0 bases, with 19 bases between. The CDR3 sequence is 16 residues long. Per germline, CDR1 MNHNY and CDR2 SVGAGI (reference sequence). The chain links TRBV6-6 to TRBJ1-1; D remains ambiguous. The origin of this receptor is a human donor in good health. The sequenced sample was T cells isolated from PBMCs. CDR3 sequence (DNA): TGTGCCAGCTCAAATAGCCCCCCGTATTTGAACACTGAAGCTTTCTTT. It is translated as CASSNSPPYLNTEAFF.